The source of this T cell receptor beta chain is a study of OX40 agonist ivuxolimab in advanced cancers. Notes on the study in general: Antigen targets of the expanded peripheral T cells went undetermined. In the 0.1-3.0 mg/kg groups, partial responders showed among the lowest expansion.

This clone was found a few times. What it binds is unknown. Sequenced by immunoSEQ multiplex PCR; TCRdb stores in-frame clones only, minus some. The top ten clones hold roughly 3.8% of a sample with 50,000 to 60,000 clones, about 90% of them seen once. The CDR3 contains 10 residues. The germline V gene has CDR1 DFQATT and CDR2 SNEGSKA (reference sequence). Trimming pared 8 bases from V and 2 bases from J, leaving 6 bases between. This clonotype was sampled from an adult with an advanced solid tumor such as melanoma, head and neck, liver or kidney cancer. This chain links TRBV20-1 with TRBJ1-1; no reliable D call. Here the sequenced sample was CD4+ or CD8+ T cells sorted from blood, taken in a trial of the OX40 agonist ivuxolimab. The CDR3 region is CSTVNTEAFF. The CDR3 nucleotides read TGCAGTACGGTTAACACTGAAGCTTTCTTT.